This record concerns one TCR beta chain sequence. As yet, its antigen is unknown. RNA was isolated and reverse transcribed to cDNA, the sequencing template. Some clones are missing from TCRdb's copy, which holds only in-frame ones; the method was immunoSEQ multiplex PCR. The table lists fewer than 250,000 clones, roughly two fifths of them singletons, with roughly 0.5% in the top ten. This record belongs to a study of CD8+ T cells in alopecia areata. Study details: The investigators scored severity in treated patients by the percentage of affected scalp area. The study's findings and limits: With patients, TCR sharing proved less clear than in mice, a difference possibly related to HLA.

Treatment defined: oral pan-JAK inhibitor, 5-10 mg twice daily. CDR1 is MGHRA, CDR2 YSYEKL, per germline. This CDR3 has 15 amino acids. Trimming took 2 bases from V and 10 from J, leaving 18 bases between them. The V and J genes are TRBV4-1 and TRBJ2-1; the D is unclear. The sample here was CD4+ T cells sorted from blood, taken between weeks 30 and 35, from a patient treated with tofacitinib. The receptor comes from a human donor with alopecia areata. The CDR3 region has the DNA TGCGCCAGCAGCCAAATTGGGAACGTACTTGGAGAGCAGTTCTTC. Encoded protein: CASSQIGNVLGEQFF.